This T cell receptor beta chain was sequenced in a study of T cell repertoires in cytomegalovirus infection. Trimming took off 7 bases at V and 0 bases at J, with 15 bases between the two ends. The CDR3 covers 15 residues. In germline, CDR1 is LNHDA, CDR2 SQIVND (reference sequence). Each CDR3 protein is one row after TCRdb ran MiXCR on the reads. The table records fewer than 400,000 distinct CDR3 sequences, less than 20% of them present only once. This clonotype was observed a handful of times. Sequenced input: PBMCs. The sequence was obtained from a human donor in good health (CMV status not recorded). Some clones in this sample may be carry-over from other donors' samples. This chain connects TRBV19 to TRBJ1-2; D unclear. The CDR3 region has the DNA TGTGCCAGTATCTCCGGTAACTTAACTAACTATGGCTACACCTTC. It encodes CASISGNLTNYGYTF.